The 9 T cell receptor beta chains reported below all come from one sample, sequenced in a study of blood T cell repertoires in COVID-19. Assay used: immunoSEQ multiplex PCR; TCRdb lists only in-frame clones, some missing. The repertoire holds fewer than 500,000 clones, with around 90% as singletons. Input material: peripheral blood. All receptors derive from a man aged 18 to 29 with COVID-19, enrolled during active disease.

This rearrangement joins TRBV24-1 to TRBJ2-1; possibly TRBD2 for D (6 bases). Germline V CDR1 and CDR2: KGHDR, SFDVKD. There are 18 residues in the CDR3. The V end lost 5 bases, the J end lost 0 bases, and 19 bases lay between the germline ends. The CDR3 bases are TGTGCCACCAGTGCCCTGGAGAGGGGCGGGAACTCCTACAATGAGCAGTTCTTC. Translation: CATSALERGGNSYNEQFF.

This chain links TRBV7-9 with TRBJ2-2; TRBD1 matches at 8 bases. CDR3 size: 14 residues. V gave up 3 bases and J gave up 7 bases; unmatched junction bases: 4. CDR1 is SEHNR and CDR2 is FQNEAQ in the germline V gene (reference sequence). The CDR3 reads CASSFTGGYGELFF. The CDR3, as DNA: TGTGCCAGCAGCTTCACAGGGGGGTACGGGGAGCTGTTTTTT.

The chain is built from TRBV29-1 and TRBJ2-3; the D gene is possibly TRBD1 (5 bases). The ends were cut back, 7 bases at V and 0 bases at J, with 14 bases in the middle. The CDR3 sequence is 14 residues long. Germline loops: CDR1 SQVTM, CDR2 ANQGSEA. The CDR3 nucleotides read TGCAGCGGAAAAAACAGGACGAGCACAGATACGCAGTATTTT. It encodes CSGKNRTSTDTQYF.

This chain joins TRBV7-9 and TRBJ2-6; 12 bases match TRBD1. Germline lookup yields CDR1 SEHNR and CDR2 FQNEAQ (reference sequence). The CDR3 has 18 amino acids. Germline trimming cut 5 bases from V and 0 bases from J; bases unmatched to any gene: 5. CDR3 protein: CASSPPGQGASGANVLTF. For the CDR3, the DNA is TGTGCCAGCAGCCCTCCGGGACAGGGGGCCTCTGGGGCCAACGTCCTGACTTTC. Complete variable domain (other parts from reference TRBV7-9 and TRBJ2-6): DTGVSQNPRHKITKRGQNVTFRCDPISEHNRLYWYRQTLGQGPEFLTYFQNEAQLEKSRLLSDRFSAERPKGSFSTLEIQRTEQGDSAMYLCASSPPGQGASGANVLTFGAGSRLTVL.

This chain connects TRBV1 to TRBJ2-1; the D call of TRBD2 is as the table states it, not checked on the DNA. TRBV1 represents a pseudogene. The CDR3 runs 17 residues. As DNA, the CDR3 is TGCACCAGCAGCCGGCACAGCGGGAGGGCCGATGGGGATGAGCAGTTCTTC. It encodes CTSSRHSGRADGDEQFF.

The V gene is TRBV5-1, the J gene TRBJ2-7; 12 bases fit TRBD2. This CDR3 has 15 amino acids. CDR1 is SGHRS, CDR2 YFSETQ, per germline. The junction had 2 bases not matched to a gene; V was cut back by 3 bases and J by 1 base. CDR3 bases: TGCGCCAGCAGCTCCCTAGCGGGGGGGTCCTACGAGCAGTACTTC. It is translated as CASSSLAGGSYEQYF. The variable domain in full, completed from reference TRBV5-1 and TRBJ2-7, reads KAGVTQTPRYLIKTRGQQVTLSCSPISGHRSVSWYQQTPGQGLQFLFEYFSETQRNKGNFPGRFSGRQFSNSRSEMNVSTLELGDSALYLCASSSLAGGSYEQYFGPGTRLTVT.

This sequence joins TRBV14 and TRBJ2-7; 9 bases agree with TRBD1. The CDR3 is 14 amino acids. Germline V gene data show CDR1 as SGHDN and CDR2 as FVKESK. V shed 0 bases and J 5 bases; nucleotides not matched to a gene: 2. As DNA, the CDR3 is TGTGCCAGCAGCCAAGAAGACAGGGGGGACGAGCAGTACTTC. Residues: CASSQEDRGDEQYF.

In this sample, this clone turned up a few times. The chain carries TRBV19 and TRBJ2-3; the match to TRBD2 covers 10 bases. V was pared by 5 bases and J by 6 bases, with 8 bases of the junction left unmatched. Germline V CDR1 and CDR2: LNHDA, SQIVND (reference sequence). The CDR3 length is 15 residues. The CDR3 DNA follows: TGTGCCAGTAGTTTAACTAGCGGGAATTGGGATACGCAGTATTTT. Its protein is CASSLTSGNWDTQYF. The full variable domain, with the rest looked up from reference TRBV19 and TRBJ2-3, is DGGITQSPKYLFRKEGQNVTLSCEQNLNHDAMYWYRQDPGQGLRLIYYSQIVNDFQKGDIAEGYSVSREKKESFPLTVTSAQKNPTAFYLCASSLTSGNWDTQYFGPGTRLTVL.

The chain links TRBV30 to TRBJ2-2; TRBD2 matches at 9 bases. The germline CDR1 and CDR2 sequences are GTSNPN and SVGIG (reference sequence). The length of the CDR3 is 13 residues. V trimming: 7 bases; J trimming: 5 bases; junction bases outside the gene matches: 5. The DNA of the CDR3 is TGTGCCTCCGGGACTAGCACAACCGGGGAGCTGTTTTTT. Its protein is CASGTSTTGELFF. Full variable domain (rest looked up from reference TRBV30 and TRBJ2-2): SQTIHQWPATLVQPVGSPLSLECTVEGTSNPNLYWYRQAAGRGLQLLFYSVGIGQISSEVPQNLSASRPQDRQFILSSKKLLLSDSGFYLCASGTSTTGELFFGEGSRLTVL.